Sequencing of this T cell receptor beta chain was carried out in a study of post-analysis software for immune sequencing data. The study, taken as a whole, reports: Those with multiple sclerosis, the patient group, showed significantly lower normalized Chao1 diversity than controls. A handful of TRBV segments, including TRBV5-6, TRBV5-1 and TRBV20-1, were more frequent in patients than controls.

This clonotype has a handful of counts. Its antigen is currently unknown. The V and J ends lost 6 bases and 7 bases respectively, with 13 bases between them. Germline V gene sequence: CDR1 MNHEY, CDR2 SVGEGT. The CDR3 is made up of 13 amino acids. TCR beta libraries were prepared from cDNA with unique molecular identifiers. A single record per CDR3 protein comes from TCRdb applying MiXCR to the PCR reads. The table records around 770,000 distinct CDR3 sequences, just over 45% of them present only once. The sample comprised blood. V gene TRBV6-2 or TRBV6-3 combines with J gene TRBJ2-1; D assignment may be TRBD1 or TRBD2 (6 bases each). The receptor was isolated from a girl between 10 and 17 years old with multiple sclerosis. The chain's CDR3 is CASRAGGSNEQFF. The CDR3 nucleotides read TGTGCCAGCAGGGCCGGGGGCTCTAATGAGCAGTTCTTC.